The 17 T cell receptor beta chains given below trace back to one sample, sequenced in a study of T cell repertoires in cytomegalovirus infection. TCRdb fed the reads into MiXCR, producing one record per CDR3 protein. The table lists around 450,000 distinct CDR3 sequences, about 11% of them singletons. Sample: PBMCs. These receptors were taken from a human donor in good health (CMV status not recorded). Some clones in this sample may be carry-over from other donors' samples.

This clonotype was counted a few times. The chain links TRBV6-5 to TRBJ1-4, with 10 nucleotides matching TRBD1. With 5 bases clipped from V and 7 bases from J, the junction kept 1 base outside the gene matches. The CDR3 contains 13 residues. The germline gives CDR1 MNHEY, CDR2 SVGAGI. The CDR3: CASSRQGAEKLFF. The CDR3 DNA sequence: TGTGCCAGCAGTCGACAGGGGGCTGAAAAACTGTTTTTT.

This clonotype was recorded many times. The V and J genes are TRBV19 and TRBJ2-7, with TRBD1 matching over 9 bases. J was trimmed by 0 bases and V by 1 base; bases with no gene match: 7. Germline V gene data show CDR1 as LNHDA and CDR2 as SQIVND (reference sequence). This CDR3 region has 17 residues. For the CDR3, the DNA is TGTGCCAGTAGTATAGCCGGGACAGGGCCCCTCTCCTACGAGCAGTACTTC. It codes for CASSIAGTGPLSYEQYF.

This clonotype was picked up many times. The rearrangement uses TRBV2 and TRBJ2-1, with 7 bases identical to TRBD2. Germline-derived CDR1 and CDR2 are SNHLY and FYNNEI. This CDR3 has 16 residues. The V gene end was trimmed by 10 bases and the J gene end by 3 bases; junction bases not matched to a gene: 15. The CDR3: CATRLRLASGYNEQFF. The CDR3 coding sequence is TGTGCCACGAGGCTCCGTCTGGCTAGCGGCTACAATGAGCAGTTCTTC.

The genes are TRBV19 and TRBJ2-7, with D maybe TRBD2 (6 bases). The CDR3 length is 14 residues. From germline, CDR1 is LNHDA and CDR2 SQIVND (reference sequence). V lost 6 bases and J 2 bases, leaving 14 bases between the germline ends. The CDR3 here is CASRISGHAYEQYF. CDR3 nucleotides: TGTGCCAGTAGAATTAGCGGTCACGCCTACGAGCAGTACTTC.

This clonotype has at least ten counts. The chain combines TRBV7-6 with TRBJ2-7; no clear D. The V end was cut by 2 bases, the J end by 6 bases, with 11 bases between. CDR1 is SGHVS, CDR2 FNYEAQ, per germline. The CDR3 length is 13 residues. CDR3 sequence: CASSLSELGEQYF. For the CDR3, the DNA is TGTGCCAGCAGCTTATCCGAACTGGGCGAGCAGTACTTC.

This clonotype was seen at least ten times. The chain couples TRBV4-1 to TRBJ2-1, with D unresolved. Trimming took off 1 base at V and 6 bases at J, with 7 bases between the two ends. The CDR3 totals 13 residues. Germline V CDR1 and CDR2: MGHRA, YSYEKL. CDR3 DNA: TGCGCCAGCAGCCAAGCTATGGGCAATGAGCAGTTCTTC. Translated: CASSQAMGNEQFF.

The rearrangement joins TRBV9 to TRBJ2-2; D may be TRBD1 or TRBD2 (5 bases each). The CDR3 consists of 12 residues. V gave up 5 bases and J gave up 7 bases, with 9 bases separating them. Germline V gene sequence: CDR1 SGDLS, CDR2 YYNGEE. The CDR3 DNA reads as TGTGCCAGCAGGGGACCTCACGGGGAGCTGTTTTTT. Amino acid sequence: CASRGPHGELFF.

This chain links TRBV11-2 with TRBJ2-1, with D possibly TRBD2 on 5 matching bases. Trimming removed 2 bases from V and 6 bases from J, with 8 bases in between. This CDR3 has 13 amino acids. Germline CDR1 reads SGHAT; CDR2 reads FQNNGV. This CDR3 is CASSLWRVNEQFF. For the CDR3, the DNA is TGTGCCAGCAGCTTATGGCGGGTCAATGAGCAGTTCTTC.

CDR3 residues: CASSSGQTNEQFF. In DNA form, the CDR3 reads TGTGCCAGCAGTTCGGGACAGACCAATGAGCAGTTCTTC. The chain couples TRBV28 to TRBJ2-1, with TRBD1 matching over 7 bases. This CDR3 spans 13 amino acids. Germline assignment: CDR1 MDHEN and CDR2 SYDVKM. Trimming cost V 4 bases and J 6 bases; bases outside gene matches: 3.

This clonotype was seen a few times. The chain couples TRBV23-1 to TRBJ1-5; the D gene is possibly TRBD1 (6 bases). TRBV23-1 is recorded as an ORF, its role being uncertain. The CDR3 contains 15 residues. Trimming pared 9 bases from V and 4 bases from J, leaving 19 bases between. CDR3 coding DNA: TGCGCCAGTTCTCGCGGGAGGGGGAAAAATCAGCCCCAGCATTTT. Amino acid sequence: CASSRGRGKNQPQHF.

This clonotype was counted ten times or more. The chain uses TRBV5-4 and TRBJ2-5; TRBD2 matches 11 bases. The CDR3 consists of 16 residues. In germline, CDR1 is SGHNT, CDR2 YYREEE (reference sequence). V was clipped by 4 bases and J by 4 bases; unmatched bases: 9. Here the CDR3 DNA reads TGTGCCAGCAGCACCGAAATGCTAGCGGGAGGAGAGACCCAGTACTTC. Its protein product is CASSTEMLAGGETQYF.

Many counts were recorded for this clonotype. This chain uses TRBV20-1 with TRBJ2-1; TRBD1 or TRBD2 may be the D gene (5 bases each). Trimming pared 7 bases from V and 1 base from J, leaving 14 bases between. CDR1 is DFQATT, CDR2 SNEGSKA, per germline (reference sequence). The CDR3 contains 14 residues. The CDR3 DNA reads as TGCAGTGTCACCGGGACCACGTCCTACAATGAGCAGTTCTTC. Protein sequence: CSVTGTTSYNEQFF.

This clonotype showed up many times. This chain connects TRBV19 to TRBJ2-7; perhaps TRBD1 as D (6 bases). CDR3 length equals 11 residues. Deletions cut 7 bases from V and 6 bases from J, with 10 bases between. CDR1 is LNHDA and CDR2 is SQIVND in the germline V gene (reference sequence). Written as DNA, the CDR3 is TGTGCCAGTAAACAGGGATCCGAGCAGTACTTC. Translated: CASKQGSEQYF.

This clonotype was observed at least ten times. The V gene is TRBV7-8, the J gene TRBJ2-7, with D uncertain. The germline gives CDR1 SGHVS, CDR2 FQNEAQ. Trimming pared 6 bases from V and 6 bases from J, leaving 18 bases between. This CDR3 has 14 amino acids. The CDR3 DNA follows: TGTGCCAGCAGTTTCGGGTCGGCCCCCGCCGAGCAGTACTTC. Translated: CASSFGSAPAEQYF.

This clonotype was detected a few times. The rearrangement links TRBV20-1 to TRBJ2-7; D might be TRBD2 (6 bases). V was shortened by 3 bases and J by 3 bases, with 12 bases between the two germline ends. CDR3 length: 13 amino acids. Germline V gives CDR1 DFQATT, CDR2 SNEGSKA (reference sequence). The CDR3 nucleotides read TGCAGTGCTAGGTTAATTAGCGGCTACGAGCAGTACTTC. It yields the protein CSARLISGYEQYF.

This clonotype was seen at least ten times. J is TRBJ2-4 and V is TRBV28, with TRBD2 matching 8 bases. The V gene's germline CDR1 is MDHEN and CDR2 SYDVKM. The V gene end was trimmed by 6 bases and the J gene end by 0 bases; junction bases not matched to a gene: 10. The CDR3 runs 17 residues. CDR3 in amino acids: CASSTGAGGLAKNIQYF. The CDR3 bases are TGTGCCAGCAGCACCGGTGCGGGAGGTTTAGCCAAAAACATTCAGTACTTC.

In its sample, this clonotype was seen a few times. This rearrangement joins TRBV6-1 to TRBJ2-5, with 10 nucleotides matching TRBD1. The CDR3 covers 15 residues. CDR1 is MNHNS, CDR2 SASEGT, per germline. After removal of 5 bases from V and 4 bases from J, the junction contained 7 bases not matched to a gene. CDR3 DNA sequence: TGTGCCAGCAGTACGACAGGGGGCCGAGGAGAGACCCAGTACTTC. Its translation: CASSTTGGRGETQYF.